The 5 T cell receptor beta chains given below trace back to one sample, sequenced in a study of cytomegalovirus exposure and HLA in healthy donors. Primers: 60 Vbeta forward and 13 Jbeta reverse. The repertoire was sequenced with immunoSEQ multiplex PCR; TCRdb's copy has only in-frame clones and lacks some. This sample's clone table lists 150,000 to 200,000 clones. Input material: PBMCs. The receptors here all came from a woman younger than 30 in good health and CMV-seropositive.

For the CDR3, the DNA is TGTGCCAGCAGCCGTGGACTAGCGGGGGCAATAAGTGGAGATACGCAGTATTTT. It is translated as CASSRGLAGAISGDTQYF. The chain carries TRBV11-2 and TRBJ2-3; 13 bases match TRBD2. Germline V gene data show CDR1 as SGHAT and CDR2 as FQNNGV. The CDR3 sequence is 18 residues long. The ends lost 5 bases at V and 5 bases at J; junction bases unmatched: 13.

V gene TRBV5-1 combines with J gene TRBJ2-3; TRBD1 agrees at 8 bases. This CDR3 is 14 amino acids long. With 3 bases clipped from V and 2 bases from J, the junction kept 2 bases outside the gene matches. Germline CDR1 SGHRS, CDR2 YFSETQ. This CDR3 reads CASSSDRATDTQYF. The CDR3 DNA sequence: TGCGCCAGCAGCTCGGACAGGGCCACAGATACGCAGTATTTT.

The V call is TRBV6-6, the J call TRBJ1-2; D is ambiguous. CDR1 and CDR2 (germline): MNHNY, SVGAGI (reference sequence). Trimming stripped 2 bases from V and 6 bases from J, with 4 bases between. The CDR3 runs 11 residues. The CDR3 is CASSYTHGYTF. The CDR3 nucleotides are TGTGCCAGCAGTTACACACATGGCTACACCTTC.

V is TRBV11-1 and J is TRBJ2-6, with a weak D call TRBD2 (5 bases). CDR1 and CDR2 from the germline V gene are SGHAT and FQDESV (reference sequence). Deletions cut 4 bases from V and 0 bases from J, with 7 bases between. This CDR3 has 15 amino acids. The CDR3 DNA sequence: TGTGCCAGCAGCTGGGAGAGCTCTGGGGCCAACGTCCTGACTTTC. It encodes CASSWESSGANVLTF.

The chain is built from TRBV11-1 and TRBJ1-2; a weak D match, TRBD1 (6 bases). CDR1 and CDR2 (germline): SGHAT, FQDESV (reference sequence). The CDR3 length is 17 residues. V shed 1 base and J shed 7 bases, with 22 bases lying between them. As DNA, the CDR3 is TGTGCCAGCAGCTTAGGATCCCGTTGGGCAGGGGAGAGTGGCTACACCTTC. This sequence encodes CASSLGSRWAGESGYTF.